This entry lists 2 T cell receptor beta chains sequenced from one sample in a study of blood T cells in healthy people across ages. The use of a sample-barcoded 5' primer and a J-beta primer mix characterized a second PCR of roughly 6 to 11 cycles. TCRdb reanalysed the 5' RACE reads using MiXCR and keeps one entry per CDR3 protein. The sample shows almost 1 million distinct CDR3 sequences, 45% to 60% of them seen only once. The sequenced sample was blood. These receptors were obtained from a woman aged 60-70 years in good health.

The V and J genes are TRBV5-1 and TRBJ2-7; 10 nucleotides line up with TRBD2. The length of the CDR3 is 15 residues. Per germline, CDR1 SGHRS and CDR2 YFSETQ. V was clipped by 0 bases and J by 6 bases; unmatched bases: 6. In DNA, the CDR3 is TGCGCCAGCAGCTTGGAGGCTAGCGGGAGAAGCGAGCAGTACTTC. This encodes CASSLEASGRSEQYF.

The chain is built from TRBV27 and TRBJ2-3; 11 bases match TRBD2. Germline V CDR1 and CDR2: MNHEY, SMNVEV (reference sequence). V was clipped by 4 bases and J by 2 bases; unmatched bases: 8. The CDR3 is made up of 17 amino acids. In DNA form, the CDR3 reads TGTGCCAGCAGTTCCCGACGTAGCGGGAGGGTCACAGATACGCAGTATTTT. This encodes CASSSRRSGRVTDTQYF.